This T cell receptor beta chain was sequenced for a study of T cell changes during pregnancy in multiple sclerosis. Libraries were prepared by immunoSEQ multiplex PCR; TCRdb keeps only in-frame clonotypes and omits some of them. Here the sample spans under 65,000 clones, around nine tenths being singletons. Unmatched junction bases numbered 5, after V lost 5 bases and J lost 7 bases. CDR3 length: 12 amino acids. Germline V CDR1 and CDR2: PRHDT, FYEKMQ (reference sequence). This clone was recorded only once. The receptor was isolated from a female donor with multiple sclerosis, enrolled in a pregnancy study. The J gene is TRBJ2-7, the V gene TRBV13; TRBD1 aligns across 7 bases. Specimen: CD4+ T cells from peripheral blood mononuclear cells, collected in the third trimester of pregnancy. Written as DNA, the CDR3 is TGTGCCAGCAGCGAGGACAGGCTAGAGCAGTACTTC. This translates into CASSEDRLEQYF.